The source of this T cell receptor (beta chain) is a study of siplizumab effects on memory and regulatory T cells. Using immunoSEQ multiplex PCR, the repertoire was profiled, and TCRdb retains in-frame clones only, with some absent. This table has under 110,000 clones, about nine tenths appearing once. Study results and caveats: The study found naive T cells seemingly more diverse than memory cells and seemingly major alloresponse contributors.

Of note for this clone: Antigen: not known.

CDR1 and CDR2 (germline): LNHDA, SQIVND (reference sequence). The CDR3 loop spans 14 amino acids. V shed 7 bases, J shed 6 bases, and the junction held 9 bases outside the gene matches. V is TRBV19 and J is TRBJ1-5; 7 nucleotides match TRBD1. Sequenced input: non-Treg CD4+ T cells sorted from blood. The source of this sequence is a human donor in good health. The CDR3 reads CASKGRQGPQPQHF. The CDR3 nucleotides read TGTGCCAGTAAAGGTCGACAGGGCCCTCAGCCCCAGCATTTT.